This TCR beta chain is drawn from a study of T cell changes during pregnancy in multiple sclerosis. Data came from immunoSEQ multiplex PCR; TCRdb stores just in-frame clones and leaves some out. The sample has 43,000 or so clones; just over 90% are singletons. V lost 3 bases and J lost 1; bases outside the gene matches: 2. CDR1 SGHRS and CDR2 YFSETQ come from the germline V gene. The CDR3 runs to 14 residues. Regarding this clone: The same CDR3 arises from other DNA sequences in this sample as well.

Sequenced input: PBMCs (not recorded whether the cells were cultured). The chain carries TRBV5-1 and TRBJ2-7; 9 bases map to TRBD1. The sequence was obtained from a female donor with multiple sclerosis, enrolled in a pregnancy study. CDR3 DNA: TGCGCCAGCAGCTGGGGACAGGGTTCCTACGAGCAGTACTTC. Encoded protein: CASSWGQGSYEQYF.